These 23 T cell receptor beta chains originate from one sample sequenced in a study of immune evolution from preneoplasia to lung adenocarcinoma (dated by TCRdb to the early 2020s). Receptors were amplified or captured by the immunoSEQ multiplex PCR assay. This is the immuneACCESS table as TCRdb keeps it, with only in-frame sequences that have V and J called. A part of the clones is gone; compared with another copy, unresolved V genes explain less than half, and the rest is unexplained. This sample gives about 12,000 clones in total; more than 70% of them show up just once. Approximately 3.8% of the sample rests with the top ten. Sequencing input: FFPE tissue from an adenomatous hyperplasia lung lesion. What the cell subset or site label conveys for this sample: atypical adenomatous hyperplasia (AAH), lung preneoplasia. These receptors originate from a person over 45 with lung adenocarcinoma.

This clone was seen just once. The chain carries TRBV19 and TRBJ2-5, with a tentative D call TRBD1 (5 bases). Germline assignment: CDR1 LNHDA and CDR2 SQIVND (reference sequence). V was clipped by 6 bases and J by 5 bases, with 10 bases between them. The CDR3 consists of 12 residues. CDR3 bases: TGTGCCAGTAGCCCGGACACCGAGACCCAGTACTTC. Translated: CASSPDTETQYF.

The CDR3 region is CASSHQSGGDTEAFF. The CDR3 bases are TGTGCCAGCAGCCATCAGTCAGGGGGGGACACTGAAGCTTTCTTT. This chain uses TRBV7-9 with TRBJ1-1, with TRBD1 matching 7 bases. The J segment lost 3 bases and the V segment lost 5 bases, leaving 9 bases of the junction unmatched. Germline V gives CDR1 SEHNR, CDR2 FQNEAQ (reference sequence). The CDR3 loop spans 15 amino acids.

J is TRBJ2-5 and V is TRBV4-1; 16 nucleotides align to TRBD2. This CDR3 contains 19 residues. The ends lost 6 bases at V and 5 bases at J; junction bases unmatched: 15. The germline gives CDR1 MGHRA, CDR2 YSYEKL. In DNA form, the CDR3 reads TGCGCCAGCAGTTCCCCGGGACTAGCGGGAGGGATAGATAGGGAGACCCAGTACTTC. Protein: CASSSPGLAGGIDRETQYF.

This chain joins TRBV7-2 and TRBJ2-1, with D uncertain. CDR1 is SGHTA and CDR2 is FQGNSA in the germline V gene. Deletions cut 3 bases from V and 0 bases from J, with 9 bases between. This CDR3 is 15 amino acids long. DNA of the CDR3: TGTGCCAGCAGCTTGTGGGCAGGCTCCTACAATGAGCAGTTCTTC. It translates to CASSLWAGSYNEQFF.

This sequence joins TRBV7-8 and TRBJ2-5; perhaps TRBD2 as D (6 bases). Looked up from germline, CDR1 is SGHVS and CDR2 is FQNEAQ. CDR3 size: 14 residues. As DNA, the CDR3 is TGTGCGAGCGCATCGGGGAGGTGGCCAGAGACCCAGTACTTC. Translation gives CASASGRWPETQYF.

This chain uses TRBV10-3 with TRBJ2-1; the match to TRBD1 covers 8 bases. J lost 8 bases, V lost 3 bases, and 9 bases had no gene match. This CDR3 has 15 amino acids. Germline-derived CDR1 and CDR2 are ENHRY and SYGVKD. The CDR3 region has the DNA TGTGCCATCAGTGATCGGCAGGGGGCGAAAGATGAGCAGTTCTTC. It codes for CAISDRQGAKDEQFF.

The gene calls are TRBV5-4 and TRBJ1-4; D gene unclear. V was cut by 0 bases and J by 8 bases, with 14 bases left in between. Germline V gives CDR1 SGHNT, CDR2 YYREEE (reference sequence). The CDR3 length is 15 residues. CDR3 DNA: TGTGCCAGCAGCTTGGGGCCGGGGAAGAGAGAAAAACTGTTTTTT. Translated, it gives CASSLGPGKREKLFF.

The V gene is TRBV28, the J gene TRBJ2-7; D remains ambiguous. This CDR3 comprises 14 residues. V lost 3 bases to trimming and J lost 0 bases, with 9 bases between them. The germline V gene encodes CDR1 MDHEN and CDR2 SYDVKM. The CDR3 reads CASSFGRLSYEQYF. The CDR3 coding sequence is TGTGCCAGCAGTTTCGGGCGCCTCTCCTACGAGCAGTACTTC.

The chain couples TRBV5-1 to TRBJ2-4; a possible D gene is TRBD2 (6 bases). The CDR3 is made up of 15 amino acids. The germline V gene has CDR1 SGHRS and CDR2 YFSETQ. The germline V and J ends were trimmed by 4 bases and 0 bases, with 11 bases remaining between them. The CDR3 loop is CASSVWGLAKNIQYF. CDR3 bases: TGCGCCAGCAGCGTCTGGGGACTAGCCAAAAACATTCAGTACTTC. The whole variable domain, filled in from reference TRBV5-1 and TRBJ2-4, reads KAGVTQTPRYLIKTRGQQVTLSCSPISGHRSVSWYQQTPGQGLQFLFEYFSETQRNKGNFPGRFSGRQFSNSRSEMNVSTLELGDSALYLCASSVWGLAKNIQYFGAGTRLSVL.

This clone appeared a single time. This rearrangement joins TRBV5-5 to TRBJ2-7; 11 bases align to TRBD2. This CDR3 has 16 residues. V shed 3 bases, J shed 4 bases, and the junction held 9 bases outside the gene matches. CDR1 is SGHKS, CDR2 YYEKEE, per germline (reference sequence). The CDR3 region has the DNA TGTGCCAGCAGCTCGTTGAGTCGACTAGCGGGATACGAGCAGTACTTC. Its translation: CASSSLSRLAGYEQYF.

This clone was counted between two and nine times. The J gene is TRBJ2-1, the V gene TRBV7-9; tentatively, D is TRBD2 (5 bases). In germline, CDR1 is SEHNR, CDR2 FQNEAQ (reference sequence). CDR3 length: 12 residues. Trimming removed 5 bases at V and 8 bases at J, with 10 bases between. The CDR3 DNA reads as TGTGCCAGCAGCCCGCGGCGGGATGAGCAGTTCTTC. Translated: CASSPRRDEQFF. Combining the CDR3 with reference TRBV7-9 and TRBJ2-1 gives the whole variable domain DTGVSQNPRHKITKRGQNVTFRCDPISEHNRLYWYRQTLGQGPEFLTYFQNEAQLEKSRLLSDRFSAERPKGSFSTLEIQRTEQGDSAMYLCASSPRRDEQFFGPGTRLTVL.

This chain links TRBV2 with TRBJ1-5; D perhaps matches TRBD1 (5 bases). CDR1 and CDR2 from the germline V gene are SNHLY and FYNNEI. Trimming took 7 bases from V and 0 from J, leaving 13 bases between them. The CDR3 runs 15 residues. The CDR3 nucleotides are TGTGCCAGCACCAGGGACGGAAATAGCAATCAGCCCCAGCATTTT. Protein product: CASTRDGNSNQPQHF.

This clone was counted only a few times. The chain's CDR3 is CASSRGPKETQYF. The CDR3 DNA sequence: TGTGCCAGCAGCCGTGGACCGAAAGAGACCCAGTACTTC. This chain uses TRBV7-3 with TRBJ2-5; D not resolved. Germline assignment: CDR1 SGHTA and CDR2 FQGTGA. This CDR3 contains 13 residues. Trimming pared 5 bases from V and 3 bases from J, leaving 10 bases between.

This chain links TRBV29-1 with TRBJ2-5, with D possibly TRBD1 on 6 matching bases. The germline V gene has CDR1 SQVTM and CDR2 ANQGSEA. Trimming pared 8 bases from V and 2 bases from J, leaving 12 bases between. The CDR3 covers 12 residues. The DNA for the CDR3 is TGCAGCTTCGGAGGACAGCAAGAGACCCAGTACTTC. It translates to CSFGGQQETQYF.

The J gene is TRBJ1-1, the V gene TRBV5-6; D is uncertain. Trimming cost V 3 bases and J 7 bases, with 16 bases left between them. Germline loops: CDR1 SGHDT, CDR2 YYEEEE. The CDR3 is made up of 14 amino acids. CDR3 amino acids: CASSSSFVTYEAFF. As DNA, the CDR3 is TGTGCCAGCAGCTCCTCCTTTGTGACCTATGAAGCTTTCTTT.

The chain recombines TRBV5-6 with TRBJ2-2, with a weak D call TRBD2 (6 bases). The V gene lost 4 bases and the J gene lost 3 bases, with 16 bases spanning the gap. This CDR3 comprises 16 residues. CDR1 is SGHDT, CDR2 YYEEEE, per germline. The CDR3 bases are TGTGCCAGCAGCCACCTAGCGAAGGCGGACACCGGGGAGCTGTTTTTT. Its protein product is CASSHLAKADTGELFF.

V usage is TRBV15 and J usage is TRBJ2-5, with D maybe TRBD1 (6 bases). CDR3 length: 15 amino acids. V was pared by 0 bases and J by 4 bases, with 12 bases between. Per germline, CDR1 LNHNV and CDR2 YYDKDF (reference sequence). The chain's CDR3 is CATSRDRGTGETQYF. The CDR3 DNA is TGTGCCACCAGCAGAGATAGGGGGACGGGAGAGACCCAGTACTTC. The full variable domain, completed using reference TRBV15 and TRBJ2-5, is DAMVIQNPRYQVTQFGKPVTLSCSQTLNHNVMYWYQQKSSQAPKLLFHYYDKDFNNEADTPDNFQSRRPNTSFCFLDIRSPGLGDTAMYLCATSRDRGTGETQYFGPGTRLLVL.

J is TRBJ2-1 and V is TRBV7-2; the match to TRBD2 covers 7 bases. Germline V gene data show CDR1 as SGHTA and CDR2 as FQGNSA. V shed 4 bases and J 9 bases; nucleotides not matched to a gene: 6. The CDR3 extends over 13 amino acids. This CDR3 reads CASSSTLALEQFF. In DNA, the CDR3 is TGTGCCAGCAGCTCAACACTAGCGCTTGAGCAGTTCTTC.

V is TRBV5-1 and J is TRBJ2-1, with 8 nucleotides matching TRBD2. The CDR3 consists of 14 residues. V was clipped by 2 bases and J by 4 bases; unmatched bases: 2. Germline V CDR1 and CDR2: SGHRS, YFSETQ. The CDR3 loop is CASSFAGGYNEQFF. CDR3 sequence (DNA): TGCGCCAGCAGCTTTGCGGGGGGATACAATGAGCAGTTCTTC.

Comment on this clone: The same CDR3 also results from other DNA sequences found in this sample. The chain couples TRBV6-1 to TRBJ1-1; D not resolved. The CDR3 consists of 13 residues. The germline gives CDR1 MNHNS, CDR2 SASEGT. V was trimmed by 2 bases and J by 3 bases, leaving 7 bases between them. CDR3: CASSETVDTEAFF. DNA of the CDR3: TGTGCCAGCAGTGAAACCGTGGACACTGAAGCTTTCTTT.

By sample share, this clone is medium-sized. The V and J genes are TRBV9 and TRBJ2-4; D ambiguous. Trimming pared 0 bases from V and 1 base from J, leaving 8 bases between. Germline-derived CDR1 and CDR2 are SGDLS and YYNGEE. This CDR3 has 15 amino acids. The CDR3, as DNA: TGTGCCAGCAGCGTAGAGGGCAGGGCCAAAAACATTCAGTACTTC. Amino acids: CASSVEGRAKNIQYF.

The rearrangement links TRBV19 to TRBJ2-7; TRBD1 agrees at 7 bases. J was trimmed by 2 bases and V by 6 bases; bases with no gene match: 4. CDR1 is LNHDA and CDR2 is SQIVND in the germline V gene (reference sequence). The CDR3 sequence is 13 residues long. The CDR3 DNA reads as TGTGCCAGTAGCAGGGACAGTCCCTACGAGCAGTACTTC. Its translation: CASSRDSPYEQYF.

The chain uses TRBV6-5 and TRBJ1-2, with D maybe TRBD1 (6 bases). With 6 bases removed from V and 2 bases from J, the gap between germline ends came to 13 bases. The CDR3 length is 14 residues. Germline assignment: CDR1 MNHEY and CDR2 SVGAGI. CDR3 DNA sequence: TGTGCCAGCAGGCTACAGGGTGGGAACTATGGCTACACCTTC. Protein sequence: CASRLQGGNYGYTF.